This passage covers 31 T cell receptor beta chains from one sample sequenced in a study of CD8+CD57+ T cells in acquired aplastic anemia. CDR3 and TCR beta VDJ profiling relied on genomic DNA as the template. From the reads, TCRdb called clonotypes with MiXCR, one entry per CDR3 protein. This table has fewer than 250,000 distinct CDR3 sequences, 54% appearing once. Input material: sorted CD4+, CD8+, or CD8+CD57+ T cells (not recorded which) from PBMCs. The receptors stem from a human donor in good health, serving as a control.

The chain carries TRBV9 and TRBJ2-3, with D maybe TRBD2 (6 bases). Trimming shortened V by 7 bases and J by 2 bases, and 11 bases separated the two germline ends. CDR3 length equals 13 residues. Per the germline V gene, CDR1 is SGDLS and CDR2 is YYNGEE. CDR3 residues: CASGGRATDTQYF. The DNA of the CDR3 is TGTGCCAGCGGAGGGCGGGCCACAGATACGCAGTATTTT.

Ten or more counts support this clonotype. The V call is TRBV4-1, the J call TRBJ2-2, with D possibly matching TRBD1 (5 bases). This CDR3 contains 16 residues. Germline CDR1 is MGHRA and CDR2 is YSYEKL. Between the trimmed V and J ends, which lost 5 bases and 1 base, there was a span of 14 bases. CDR3 protein: CASSSGIGQNTGELFF. The CDR3 DNA reads as TGCGCCAGCAGCTCAGGTATTGGACAGAACACCGGGGAGCTGTTTTTT.

The chain uses TRBV30 and TRBJ1-4; D may be TRBD1 (6 bases). This CDR3 has 13 residues. The V gene's germline CDR1 is GTSNPN and CDR2 SVGIG (reference sequence). Deletions cut 0 bases from V and 12 bases from J, with 14 bases between. The CDR3: CAWSVQGRRELFF. The CDR3 DNA reads as TGTGCCTGGAGTGTACAGGGACGACGGGAACTGTTTTTT. Based on the CDR3 plus reference TRBV30 and TRBJ1-4, the full variable domain is SQTIHQWPATLVQPVGSPLSLECTVEGTSNPNLYWYRQAAGRGLQLLFYSVGIGQISSEVPQNLSASRPQDRQFILSSKKLLLSDSGFYLCAWSVQGRRELFFGSGTQLSVL.

This clonotype was observed at least ten times. V is TRBV5-6 and J is TRBJ2-2, with unresolved D. This CDR3 region has 13 residues. The germline CDR1 and CDR2 sequences are SGHDT and YYEEEE. V lost 4 bases to trimming and J lost 7 bases, with 11 bases between them. CDR3 sequence reads: CASSLVGYGELFF. Written as DNA, the CDR3 is TGTGCCAGCAGCCTAGTGGGGTACGGGGAGCTGTTTTTT.

The chain uses TRBV27 and TRBJ2-6; possibly TRBD1 or TRBD2 for D (5 bases each). The CDR3 loop spans 17 amino acids. Germline V gives CDR1 MNHEY, CDR2 SMNVEV (reference sequence). Trimming shortened V by 6 bases and J by 0 bases, and 15 bases separated the two germline ends. CDR3 in amino acids: CASSSSGRFSGANVLTF. CDR3 coding DNA: TGTGCCAGCAGCTCCTCGGGACGGTTCTCTGGGGCCAACGTCCTGACTTTC.

On this clonotype: The CDR3 ends on some other residue instead of the conserved phenylalanine or tryptophan, so this is likely a read error. V is TRBV19 and J is TRBJ2-7, with D perhaps TRBD1 or TRBD2 (5 bases each). Germline V gives CDR1 LNHDA, CDR2 SQIVND (reference sequence). This CDR3 comprises 18 residues. V was trimmed by 4 bases and J by 0 bases, leaving 22 bases between them. Written as DNA, the CDR3 is TGTGCCAGTAGTACCCCCGGGGACGGATATACGAGCTCCTACGAGCAGTACCTC. Translated: CASSTPGDGYTSSYEQYL.

CDR3 in amino acids: CAIRVTGDGNTIYF. The CDR3 coding sequence is TGTGCCATCAGGGTGACAGGGGACGGGAACACCATATATTTT. V usage is TRBV10-3 and J usage is TRBJ1-3; TRBD1 matches at 8 bases. Germline V gene data show CDR1 as ENHRY and CDR2 as SYGVKD. CDR3 size: 14 residues. V lost 6 bases to trimming and J lost 7 bases; unmatched junction nucleotides: 8.

The chain employs TRBV6-1 and TRBJ2-3; D is undetermined. Germline-derived CDR1 and CDR2 are MNHNS and SASEGT. CDR3 length equals 12 residues. The V and J ends lost 4 bases and 3 bases respectively, with 5 bases between them. The CDR3, as DNA: TGTGCCAGCAGTGGAGCGACAGATACGCAGTATTTT. The encoded protein is CASSGATDTQYF.

V usage is TRBV7-9 and J usage is TRBJ1-1, with D unclear. The germline V gene encodes CDR1 SEHNR and CDR2 FQNEAQ (reference sequence). This CDR3 has 14 residues. V shed 3 bases and J shed 2 bases, with 10 bases lying between them. Here the CDR3 DNA reads TGTGCCAGCAGCTTTGGACGTGCTAACACTGAAGCTTTCTTT. Its translation is CASSFGRANTEAFF.

The CDR3 sequence is CASKGQAYEQYF. In nucleotides, the CDR3 is TGTGCCAGCAAAGGACAGGCTTACGAGCAGTACTTC. The chain uses TRBV2 and TRBJ2-7, with 7 bases aligning to TRBD1. CDR1 is SNHLY, CDR2 FYNNEI, per germline. CDR3 length: 12 amino acids. Trimming cost V 7 bases and J 4 bases; bases outside gene matches: 4. The full variable domain, its missing parts supplied by reference TRBV2 and TRBJ2-7, is EPEVTQTPSHQVTQMGQEVILRCVPISNHLYFYWYRQILGQKVEFLVSFYNNEISEKSEIFDDQFSVERPDGSNFTLKIRSTKLEDSAMYFCASKGQAYEQYFGPGTRLTVT.

The chain links TRBV20-1 to TRBJ2-3; a possible D gene is TRBD1 (6 bases). Germline V gives CDR1 DFQATT, CDR2 SNEGSKA (reference sequence). The CDR3 has 12 residues. V was trimmed by 6 bases and J by 2 bases, leaving 9 bases between them. CDR3 in amino acids: CSARQVTDTQYF. In nucleotides, the CDR3 is TGCAGTGCCAGACAGGTCACAGATACGCAGTATTTT.

Many counts were recorded for this clonotype. The chain uses TRBV9 and TRBJ2-3, with a tentative D call TRBD2 (5 bases). Looked up from germline, CDR1 is SGDLS and CDR2 is YYNGEE. V was trimmed by 8 bases and J by 1 base, leaving 14 bases between them. The CDR3 is 14 residues long. CDR3 protein: CASGMSGGTDTQYF. The CDR3 DNA sequence: TGTGCCAGTGGGATGAGCGGCGGCACAGATACGCAGTATTTT.

About this clonotype: This clone may be a read error of a much larger clone one base away. The CDR3 reads CASSQEGGGGEQHF. In nucleotides, the CDR3 is TGTGCCAGCAGCCAAGAAGGGGGTGGGGGCGAGCAGCACTTC. This chain uses TRBV3-1 with TRBJ2-7, with TRBD1 as a possible D gene (6 bases). Germline V gene lookup returns CDR1 LGHDT and CDR2 YNNKEL (reference sequence). The CDR3 runs 14 residues.

The chain joins TRBV10-3 to TRBJ2-7, with TRBD2 matching 7 bases. This CDR3 spans 14 amino acids. The J segment lost 0 bases and the V segment lost 10 bases, leaving 9 bases of the junction unmatched. Per germline, CDR1 ENHRY and CDR2 SYGVKD. CDR3: CASRGEQSSYEQYF. The CDR3 DNA is TGTGCCAGTCGGGGGGAACAGAGCTCCTACGAGCAGTACTTC.

This clonotype was detected only a few times. This sequence joins TRBV9 and TRBJ1-1; a weak D match, TRBD1 (5 bases). This CDR3 has 14 amino acids. Germline V lookup: CDR1 SGDLS, CDR2 YYNGEE. Trimming left V 1 base short and J 2 bases short, with 9 bases between. CDR3 nucleotides: TGTGCCAGCAGCGTAACGGGGGGAAACACTGAAGCTTTCTTT. Its translation: CASSVTGGNTEAFF.

Ten or more counts support this clonotype. The V call is TRBV24-1, the J call TRBJ2-5; tentative D call: TRBD1 (5 bases). The CDR3 totals 15 residues. With 4 bases removed from V and 5 bases from J, the gap between germline ends came to 16 bases. Germline-derived CDR1 and CDR2 are KGHDR and SFDVKD. The CDR3 bases are TGTGCCACCAGTGACCCCAGGGTATTGAGTGAGACCCAGTACTTC. Protein sequence: CATSDPRVLSETQYF.

The chain has TRBV9 and TRBJ2-7; D is possibly TRBD2 (5 bases). Judging by the DNA end, TRBJ2-3 fits better; the J call may be wrong. Germline CDR1 SGDLS, CDR2 YYNGEE. This CDR3 is built from 14 residues. This chain's CDR3 is CASSVFDRPGTQYF. CDR3 DNA sequence: TGTGCCAGCAGCGTCTTCGACCGGCCGGGGACGCAGTATTTT.

This clonotype was seen a handful of times. The chain links TRBV7-9 to TRBJ2-7; 7 positions match TRBD1. The CDR3 is 14 residues long. Trimming took 7 bases from V and 3 from J; bases not matched to a gene: 9. From germline, CDR1 is SEHNR and CDR2 FQNEAQ (reference sequence). The CDR3 loop is CASTTLGDSYEQYF. DNA for the CDR3: TGTGCCAGCACTACGTTAGGGGACAGCTACGAGCAGTACTTC.

The chain has TRBV7-2 and TRBJ2-7, with 7 positions matching TRBD1. Germline V CDR1 and CDR2: SGHTA, FQGNSA. There are 14 residues in the CDR3. Trimming took 8 bases from V and 5 from J; bases not matched to a gene: 12. CDR3 in amino acids: CASSLAGTDDEQYF. The CDR3 region has the DNA TGTGCCAGCTCACTTGCCGGGACAGACGACGAGCAGTACTTC.

This clonotype was recorded at least ten times. The genes are TRBV7-2 and TRBJ2-6, with a tentative D call TRBD1 (6 bases). The CDR3 contains 16 residues. The V end lost 4 bases, the J end lost 0 bases, and 10 bases lay between the germline ends. The germline gives CDR1 SGHTA, CDR2 FQGNSA. As DNA, the CDR3 is TGTGCCAGCAGCTACAGGACAGTCTCTGGGGCCAACGTCCTGACTTTC. It specifies CASSYRTVSGANVLTF.

This chain connects TRBV2 to TRBJ2-7, with TRBD2 identical over 8 bases. The CDR3 is made up of 12 amino acids. With 10 bases clipped from V and 3 bases from J, the junction kept 5 bases outside the gene matches. Germline CDR1 is SNHLY and CDR2 is FYNNEI. CDR3 loop: CAITSGGYEQYF. CDR3 bases: TGTGCCATCACCAGCGGGGGCTACGAGCAGTACTTC.

Details on this clonotype: With a much larger clone just one base away, this may be a read error. The J gene is TRBJ1-2, the V gene TRBV10-3; TRBD1 might be the D (5 bases). The CDR3 is 13 amino acids. CDR1 ENHRY and CDR2 SYGVKD come from the germline V gene. V gave up 10 bases and J gave up 4 bases, with 16 bases separating them. The CDR3 DNA reads TGTGCCAGCAATTCGGGGACGACCTATGGCTACACCTTC. Residues: CASNSGTTYGYTF.

The count of this clonotype is one. The chain joins TRBV5-1 to TRBJ2-7; 9 bases are a match to TRBD2. The ends lost 0 bases at V and 6 bases at J; junction bases unmatched: 7. Germline-derived CDR1 and CDR2 are SGHRS and YFSETQ. The CDR3 covers 15 residues. The CDR3 DNA reads TGCGCCAGCAGCTTGGCGGCTAGCGGGGCCCGCGAGCAGTACTTC. Amino acid sequence: CASSLAASGAREQYF.

This clonotype was seen repeatedly, ten times or more. The rearrangement joins TRBV2 to TRBJ2-7, with TRBD1 identical over 9 bases. CDR1 SNHLY and CDR2 FYNNEI come from the germline V gene. J lost 3 bases, V lost 3 bases, and 6 bases had no gene match. CDR3 length: 15 residues. This CDR3 is CASSDGGTGIYEQYF. As DNA, the CDR3 is TGTGCCAGCAGTGATGGCGGGACAGGGATCTACGAGCAGTACTTC.

This clonotype occurred many times. The chain links TRBV29-1 to TRBJ2-4, with a weak D call TRBD2 (6 bases). V dropped 6 bases and J dropped 7 bases, with 19 bases sitting between them. Germline loops: CDR1 SQVTM, CDR2 ANQGSEA. This CDR3 has 14 residues. CDR3 protein: CSVAEGLPRNIQYF. CDR3 bases: TGCAGCGTCGCCGAGGGACTCCCTAGGAACATTCAGTACTTC.

In this sample, this clonotype turned up many times. J is TRBJ2-1 and V is TRBV6-6; 11 bases are shared with TRBD1. The CDR3 covers 12 residues. The V and J ends lost 5 bases and 16 bases, in that order; junction bases with no gene match: 7. Looked up from germline, CDR1 is MNHNY and CDR2 is SVGAGI (reference sequence). CDR3 DNA: TGTGCCAGCAGTCACGCGGACAGGGGGCTTTTCTTC. Protein sequence: CASSHADRGLFF.

The genes are TRBV19 and TRBJ2-4; no firm D call. Germline V gene sequence: CDR1 LNHDA, CDR2 SQIVND (reference sequence). V gave up 5 bases and J gave up 0 bases, with 11 bases separating them. CDR3 length: 15 residues. CDR3 sequence reads: CASSQIQLAKNIQYF. DNA of the CDR3: TGTGCCAGTAGTCAGATTCAGCTAGCCAAAAACATTCAGTACTTC.

This clonotype was picked up a small number of times. The V and J genes are TRBV25-1 and TRBJ1-3; D unclear. V lost 2 bases and J 0 bases, leaving 11 bases between the germline ends. There are 16 residues in the CDR3. Germline CDR1 MGHDK, CDR2 SYGVNS. CDR3: CASSEHWADSGNTIYF. CDR3 nucleotide sequence: TGTGCCAGCAGTGAACATTGGGCAGACTCTGGAAACACCATATATTTT.

There are a few counts of this clonotype. The gene calls are TRBV2 and TRBJ2-7; 11 nucleotides align to TRBD2. CDR1 is SNHLY, CDR2 FYNNEI, per germline. After removal of 4 bases from V and 3 bases from J, the junction contained 8 bases not matched to a gene. The CDR3 extends over 16 amino acids. CDR3 in DNA: TGTGCCAGCAGTGCCGGGGTAGCGGGAGGGATCTACGAGCAGTACTTC. Protein product: CASSAGVAGGIYEQYF.

The J gene is TRBJ2-7, the V gene TRBV2, with D unclear. This CDR3 has 10 amino acids. V was trimmed by 10 bases and J by 4 bases, leaving 8 bases between them. The V gene's germline CDR1 is SNHLY and CDR2 FYNNEI. Here the CDR3 DNA reads TGTGCCACCCAGACGTACGAGCAGTACTTC. Its translation: CATQTYEQYF.

This clonotype has a count of ten or more. This rearrangement joins TRBV6-5 to TRBJ1-1; D not certain. V was clipped by 1 base and J by 2 bases, with 14 bases between them. Looked up from germline, CDR1 is MNHEY and CDR2 is SVGAGI. The CDR3 is 16 residues long. This CDR3 is CASSYFNPAINTEAFF. In DNA, the CDR3 is TGTGCCAGCAGTTACTTCAACCCAGCCATTAACACTGAAGCTTTCTTT.